Listed below are T cell receptor beta chains from one sample, sequenced in a study of blood T cells in healthy people across ages. TCRdb reanalysed the 5' RACE reads using MiXCR and keeps one entry per CDR3 protein. The profile shows under 850,000 distinct CDR3 sequences, 30% to 45% of them singletons. Sequences were obtained from blood. The receptors originated from a man younger than 35 in good health. CDR3s include the opening cysteine and the closing phenylalanine or tryptophan. A D gene is named only where the DNA matches it firmly. Size values are once, few and many counts, or a class for expanded clones, and some rows have none.

d_gene,j_gene,abundance,v_gene,CDR3aa,CDR3nt
-,TRBJ1-2,-,TRBV12-3/TRBV12-4,CASSCAGYRGYTF,TGTGCCAGCAGTTGTGCAGGCTATCGGGGCTACACCTTC
-,TRBJ2-4,-,TRBV4-1,CASSQPSTDLNIQYF,TGCGCCAGCAGCCAACCATCCACAGACTTGAACATTCAGTACTTC
TRBD2,TRBJ2-3,few,TRBV7-2,CASSPWTSGDNTDTQYF,TGTGCCAGCAGCCCTTGGACTAGCGGGGACAACACAGATACGCAGTATTTT
-,TRBJ2-5,-,TRBV12-3/TRBV12-4,CASSPSETNQETQYF,TGTGCCAGCAGTCCCTCTGAGACTAACCAAGAGACCCAGTACTTC
-,TRBJ2-3,-,TRBV7-2,CASSLEGDPDGDTQYF,TGTGCCAGCAGCTTAGAGGGCGACCCAGATGGAGATACGCAGTATTTT
TRBD2,TRBJ2-3,-,TRBV5-1,CASSPGGGKGTDTQYF,TGCGCCAGCAGCCCGGGCGGGGGAAAGGGCACAGATACGCAGTATTTT
-,TRBJ1-5,-,TRBV10-3,CAISTGTSNQPQHF,TGTGCCATCAGTACAGGGACTAGCAATCAGCCCCAGCATTTT
TRBD2,TRBJ2-5,-,TRBV7-2,CASSFSELAAQETQYF,TGTGCCAGCAGCTTTTCGGAACTAGCGGCCCAAGAGACCCAGTACTTC
-,TRBJ2-5,-,TRBV5-1,CASSPKGGQETQYF,TGCGCCAGCAGCCCCAAAGGGGGCCAAGAGACCCAGTACTTC
TRBD2,TRBJ2-1,-,TRBV6-2/TRBV6-3,CASCPGTSGDYNEQFF,TGTGCCAGCTGCCCCGGGACTAGCGGGGATTACAATGAGCAGTTCTTC
-,TRBJ1-3,few,TRBV6-5,CASSYGLEGAFSGNTIYF,TGTGCCAGCAGTTACGGTTTAGAAGGAGCATTCTCTGGAAACACCATATATTTT
TRBD2,TRBJ2-3,many,TRBV20-1,CSARASGRTDTQYF,TGCAGTGCGAGGGCTAGCGGCCGCACAGATACGCAGTATTTT
TRBD1,TRBJ1-5,few,TRBV12-5,CASGKRQGCPHQPQHF,TGTGCTAGTGGTAAACGACAGGGATGTCCCCATCAGCCCCAGCATTTT
-,TRBJ1-5,-,TRBV4-1,CASSQEHSLWQPQHF,TGCGCCAGCAGCCAAGAGCACAGCCTCTGGCAGCCCCAGCATTTT